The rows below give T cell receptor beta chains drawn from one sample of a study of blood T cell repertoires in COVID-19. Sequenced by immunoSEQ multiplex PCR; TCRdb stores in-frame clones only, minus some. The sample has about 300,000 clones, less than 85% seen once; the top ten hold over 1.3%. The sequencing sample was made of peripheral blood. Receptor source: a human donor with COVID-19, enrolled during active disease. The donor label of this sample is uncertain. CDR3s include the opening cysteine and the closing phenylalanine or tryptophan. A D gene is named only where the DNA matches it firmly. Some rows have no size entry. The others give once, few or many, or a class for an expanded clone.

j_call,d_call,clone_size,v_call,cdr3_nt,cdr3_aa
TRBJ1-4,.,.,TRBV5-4,TGTGCCAGCAGCTCTCTTGACCAGGGGACTAATGAAAAACTGTTTTTT,CASSSLDQGTNEKLFF
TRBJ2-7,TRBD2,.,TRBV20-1,TGCAGTGCTAGTTCGGGACTAGCGGGAGGGCCGAAGGGGGGCGAGCAGTACTTC,CSASSGLAGGPKGGEQYF
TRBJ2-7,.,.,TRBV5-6,TGTGCCAGCAGCGGACTCGGAAAGTGGTACTTC,CASSGLGKWYF
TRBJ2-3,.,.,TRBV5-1,TGCGCCAGCAGCTTCATCAGGGGCACAGATACGCAGTATTTT,CASSFIRGTDTQYF
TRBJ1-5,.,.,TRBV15,TGTGCCACCAGCGCCGGGGATCAGCCCCAGCATTTT,CATSAGDQPQHF
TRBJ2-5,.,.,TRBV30,TGTGCCTGGAGTGGGGACAACCTACAAGAGACCCAGTACTTC,CAWSGDNLQETQYF
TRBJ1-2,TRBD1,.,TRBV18,TGTGCCAGCTCACCAACGGGACAGGGTGACTATGGCTACACCTTC,CASSPTGQGDYGYTF
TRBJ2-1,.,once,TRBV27,TGTGCCAGCAGGTTCGCGGGCAATGAGCAGTTCTTC,CASRFAGNEQFF
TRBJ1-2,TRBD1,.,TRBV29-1,TGCAGCGTTGAACCAGGGGGTGCCTATGGCTACACCTTC,CSVEPGGAYGYTF
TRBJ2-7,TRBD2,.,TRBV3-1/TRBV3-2,TGTGCCAGCAGCCAACTAGCGGGGAGCTCCTACGAGCAGTACTTC,CASSQLAGSSYEQYF